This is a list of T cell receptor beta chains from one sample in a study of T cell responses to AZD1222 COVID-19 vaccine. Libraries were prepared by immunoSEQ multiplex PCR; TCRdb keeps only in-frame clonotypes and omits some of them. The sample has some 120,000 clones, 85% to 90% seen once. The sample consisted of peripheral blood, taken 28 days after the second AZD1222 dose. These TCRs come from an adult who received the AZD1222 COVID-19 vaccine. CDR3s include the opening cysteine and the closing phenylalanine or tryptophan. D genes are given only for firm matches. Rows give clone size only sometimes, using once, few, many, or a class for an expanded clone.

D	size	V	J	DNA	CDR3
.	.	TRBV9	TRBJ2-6	TGTGCCAGCAGCGTATACTCTGGGGCCAACGTCCTGACTTTC	CASSVYSGANVLTF
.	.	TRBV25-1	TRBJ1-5	TGTGCCAGCAGTGAGCAAGAGGATCAGCCCCAGCATTTT	CASSEQEDQPQHF
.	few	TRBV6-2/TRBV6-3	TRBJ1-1	TGTGCCAGCAGTCACGCCAATGAAGCTTTCTTT	CASSHANEAFF
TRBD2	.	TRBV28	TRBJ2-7	TGTGCCAGCAGCCCCACAGCGGGGAGGCTTGGCGAGCAGTACTTC	CASSPTAGRLGEQYF
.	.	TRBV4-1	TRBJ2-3	TGCGCCAGCAGCCACTGGACAGGAGGGGCAGATACGCAGTATTTT	CASSHWTGGADTQYF
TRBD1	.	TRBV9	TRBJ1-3	TGTGCCAGCAGCGCTCGACAGGGTTCAGGAAACACCATATATTTT	CASSARQGSGNTIYF
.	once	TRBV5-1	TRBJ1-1	TGCGCCAGCAGCTTGTTTCAGGGTGGGGGTGAAGCTTTCTTT	CASSLFQGGGEAFF
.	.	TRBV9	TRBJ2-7	TGTGCCAGCAGCCGGGGACACCAACCCTCCGAGCAGTACTTC	CASSRGHQPSEQYF
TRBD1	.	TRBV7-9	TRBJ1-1	TGTGCCAGCAGCTTCGAACAGGGGTTCTCTGAAGCTTTCTTT	CASSFEQGFSEAFF
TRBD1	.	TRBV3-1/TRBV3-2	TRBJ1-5	TGTGCCAGCAGCCAAGCAGGGACAGTCCAGCATTTT	CASSQAGTVQHF
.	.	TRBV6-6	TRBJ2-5	TGTGCCAGCAGCCCCCTAGGGGAGACCCAGTACTTC	CASSPLGETQYF
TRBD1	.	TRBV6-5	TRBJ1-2	TGTGCCAGCAGCCTTGACAGGGTCTATGGCTACACCTTC	CASSLDRVYGYTF
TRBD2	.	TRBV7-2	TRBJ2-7	TGTGCCAGCAGCGAACAAGGGCGGGGGGGAAACGAGCAGTACTTC	CASSEQGRGGNEQYF
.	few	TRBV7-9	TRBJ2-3	TGTGCCAGCAGCTTACAGAGAGGGGGGGCGAGCACAGATACGCAGTATTTT	CASSLQRGGASTDTQYF
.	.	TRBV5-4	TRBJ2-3	TGTGCCAGCAGCCACCAAAGTACGGCAGATACGCAGTATTTT	CASSHQSTADTQYF
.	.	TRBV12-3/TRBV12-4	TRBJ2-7	TGTGCCAGCGCACTGGTGGGGGAGCAGTACTTC	CASALVGEQYF
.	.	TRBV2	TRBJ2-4	TGTGCCAGCAGTGAGGGCCCAAACATTCAGTACTTC	CASSEGPNIQYF
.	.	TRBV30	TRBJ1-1	TGTGCCTGGAATCTTAGGGGCCTGAACACTGAAGCTTTCTTT	CAWNLRGLNTEAFF
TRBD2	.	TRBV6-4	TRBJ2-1	TGTGCCAGCTCCCGAAGCCTAGCGGGGGGGCGCAATGAGCAGTTCTTC	CASSRSLAGGRNEQFF
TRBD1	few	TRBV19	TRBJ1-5	TGTGCCACTAAACAGGGGAATCAGCCCCAGCATTTT	CATKQGNQPQHF
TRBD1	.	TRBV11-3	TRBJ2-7	TGTGCCAGCAGCTTAAAGAGGACAGGGGCCTACGAGCAGTACTTC	CASSLKRTGAYEQYF
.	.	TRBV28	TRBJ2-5	TGTGCCAGCAGTTTGGCGGATTCCCAAGAGACCCAGTACTTC	CASSLADSQETQYF
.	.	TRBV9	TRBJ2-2	TGTGCCAGCAGCCCCCGGACTCACCTGCCCGGGGAGCTGTTTTTT	CASSPRTHLPGELFF
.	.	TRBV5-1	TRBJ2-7	TGCGCCAGCAGCTTGGTGGCAGGGGAAGTCTACGAGCAGTACTTC	CASSLVAGEVYEQYF
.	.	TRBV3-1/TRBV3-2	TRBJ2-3	TGTGCCAGCAGTCAGAACATCGACCACTGCACAGATACGCAGTATTTT	CASSQNIDHCTDTQYF
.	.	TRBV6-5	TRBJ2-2	TGTGCCAGCTCTCGGGCAGGCCTAAACACCGGGGAGCTGTTTTTT	CASSRAGLNTGELFF
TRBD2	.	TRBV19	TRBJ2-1	TGTGCCAGTAGTAAACTAGCGGGGGGGTACAATGAGCAGTTCTTC	CASSKLAGGYNEQFF
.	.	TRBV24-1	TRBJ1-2	TGTGCCACCAGTGACCGTAGTCTCAGAACTTGGGGCTACACCTTC	CATSDRSLRTWGYTF
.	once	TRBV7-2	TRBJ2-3	TGTGCCAGCAGTCCCTATGGGGACAGCACAGATACGCAGTATTTT	CASSPYGDSTDTQYF
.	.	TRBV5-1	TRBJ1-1	TGCGCCAGTACTCGAGAGGGGGTGTACACTGAAGCTTTCTTT	CASTREGVYTEAFF
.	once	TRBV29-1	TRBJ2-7	TGCAGCGTTGTAGGGGTCAGCTCCTACGAGCAGTACTTC	CSVVGVSSYEQYF
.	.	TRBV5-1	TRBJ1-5	TGCGCCAGCAGCTTGGACGGGGCCAGCGGGCAGCCCCAGCATTTT	CASSLDGASGQPQHF
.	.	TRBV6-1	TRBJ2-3	TGTGCCAGCAGTGAATACCTTATGGGAGCGGTACGGGACCACACAGATACGCAGTATTTT	CASSEYLMGAVRDHTDTQYF
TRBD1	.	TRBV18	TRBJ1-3	TGTGCCAGCTCATTTCTGGACAGGGCCACTGGAAACACCATATATTTT	CASSFLDRATGNTIYF
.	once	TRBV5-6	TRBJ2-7	TGTGCCAGCAGCTTGAGTCCCCAAACCCCCTACGAGCAGTACTTC	CASSLSPQTPYEQYF
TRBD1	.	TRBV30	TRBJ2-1	TGTGCCTGGGACAGGGTCTCCTACAATGAGCAGTTCTTC	CAWDRVSYNEQFF
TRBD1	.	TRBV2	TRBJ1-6	TGTGCCAGCAGCGGACAGGGGTCTTCACCCCTCCACTTT	CASSGQGSSPLHF
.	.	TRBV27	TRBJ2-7	TGTGCCAGCAGTTTAGCAGGGCTCTACGAGCAGTACTTC	CASSLAGLYEQYF
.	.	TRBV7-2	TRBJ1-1	TGTGCCAGCAGCTTACGCCGTTTGGATGAAGCTTTCTTT	CASSLRRLDEAFF
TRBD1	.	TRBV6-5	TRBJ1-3	TGTGCCAGCAGGATGGACAGGGGAGTAGGAAACACCATATATTTT	CASRMDRGVGNTIYF
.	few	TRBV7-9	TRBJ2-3	TGTGCCAGCAGCTTGGGCCGATTTGCAGATACGCAGTATTTT	CASSLGRFADTQYF
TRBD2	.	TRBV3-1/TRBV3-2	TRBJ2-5	TGTGCCAGCAGCCAAGTCTCGACTAGCGGGGGAGGAGGTGGGACCCAGTACTTC	CASSQVSTSGGGGGTQYF
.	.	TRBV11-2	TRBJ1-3	TGTGCCAGCAGCCTAGACGGGGGGGCTGGAAACACCATATATTTT	CASSLDGGAGNTIYF
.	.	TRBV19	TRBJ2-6	TGTGCCAGTCGGACACCCTACTCTGGGGCCAACGTCCTGACTTTC	CASRTPYSGANVLTF
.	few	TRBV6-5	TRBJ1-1	TGTGCCAGCAGTTACCGGTGGGGAGGGGACACTGAAGCTTTCTTT	CASSYRWGGDTEAFF
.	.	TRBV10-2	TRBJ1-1	TGCGCCAGCAGCCTGTTTTGGAATACTGAAGCTTTCTTT	CASSLFWNTEAFF
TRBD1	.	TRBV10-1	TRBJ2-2	TGCGCCAGCAGTGCTCGAGACAGGGGGCGAACCGGGGAGCTGTTTTTT	CASSARDRGRTGELFF
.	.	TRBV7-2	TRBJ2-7	TGTGCCAGCAGCCGGCTTGAGACAGTGGTCGTGGGAGAGCAGTACTTC	CASSRLETVVVGEQYF
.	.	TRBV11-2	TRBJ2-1	TGTGCCAGCAGCCCTCGACGGAATGAGCAGTTCTTC	CASSPRRNEQFF
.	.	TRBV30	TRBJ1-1	TGTGCCTGGACTGATGTTGAGGAAGCTTTCTTT	CAWTDVEEAFF
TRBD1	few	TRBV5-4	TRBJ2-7	TGTGCCAGCAGCTTGGGCAACAGGGGGTACGAGCAGTACTTC	CASSLGNRGYEQYF
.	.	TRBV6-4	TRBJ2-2	TGTGCCAGCAGTGACGGAGAAGGGTCCGGGGAGCTGTTTTTT	CASSDGEGSGELFF
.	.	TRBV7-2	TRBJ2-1	TGTGCCAGCAGCCCGCGACAGTTTTCCTACAATGAGCAGTTCTTC	CASSPRQFSYNEQFF
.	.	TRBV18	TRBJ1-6	TGTGCCAGCTCATCGAGCCGGGACCAGAATTCACCCCTCCACTTT	CASSSSRDQNSPLHF
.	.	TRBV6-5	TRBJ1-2	TGTGCCAGCAGTTACGAGACTAACTATGGCTACACCTTC	CASSYETNYGYTF
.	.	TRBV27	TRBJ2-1	TGTGCCAGCAGTTTATCAGGGTTCTACAATGAGCAGTTCTTC	CASSLSGFYNEQFF
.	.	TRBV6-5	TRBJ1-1	TGTGCCAGCAGTTTGGGAGGGAACACTGAAGCTTTCTTT	CASSLGGNTEAFF
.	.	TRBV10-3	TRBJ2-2	TGTGCCACCCAGGTGGGACCAACCGGGGAGCTGTTTTTT	CATQVGPTGELFF
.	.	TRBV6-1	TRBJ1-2	TGTGCCAGCAGTGAAGCGATGGCAGGGTCGGCCTACACCTTC	CASSEAMAGSAYTF